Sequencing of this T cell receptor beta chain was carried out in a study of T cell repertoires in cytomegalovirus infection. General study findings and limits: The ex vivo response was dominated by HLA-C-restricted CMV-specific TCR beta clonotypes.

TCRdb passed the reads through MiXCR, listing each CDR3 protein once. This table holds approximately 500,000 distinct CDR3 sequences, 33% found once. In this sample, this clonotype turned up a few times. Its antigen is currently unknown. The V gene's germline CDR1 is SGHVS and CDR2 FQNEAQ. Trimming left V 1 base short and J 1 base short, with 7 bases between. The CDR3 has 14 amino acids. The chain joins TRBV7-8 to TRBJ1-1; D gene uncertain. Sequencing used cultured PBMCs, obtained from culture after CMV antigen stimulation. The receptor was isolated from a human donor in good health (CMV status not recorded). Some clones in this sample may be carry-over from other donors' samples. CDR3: CASSLEPRNTEAFF. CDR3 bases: TGTGCCAGCAGCTTAGAACCGAGGAACACTGAAGCTTTCTTT.